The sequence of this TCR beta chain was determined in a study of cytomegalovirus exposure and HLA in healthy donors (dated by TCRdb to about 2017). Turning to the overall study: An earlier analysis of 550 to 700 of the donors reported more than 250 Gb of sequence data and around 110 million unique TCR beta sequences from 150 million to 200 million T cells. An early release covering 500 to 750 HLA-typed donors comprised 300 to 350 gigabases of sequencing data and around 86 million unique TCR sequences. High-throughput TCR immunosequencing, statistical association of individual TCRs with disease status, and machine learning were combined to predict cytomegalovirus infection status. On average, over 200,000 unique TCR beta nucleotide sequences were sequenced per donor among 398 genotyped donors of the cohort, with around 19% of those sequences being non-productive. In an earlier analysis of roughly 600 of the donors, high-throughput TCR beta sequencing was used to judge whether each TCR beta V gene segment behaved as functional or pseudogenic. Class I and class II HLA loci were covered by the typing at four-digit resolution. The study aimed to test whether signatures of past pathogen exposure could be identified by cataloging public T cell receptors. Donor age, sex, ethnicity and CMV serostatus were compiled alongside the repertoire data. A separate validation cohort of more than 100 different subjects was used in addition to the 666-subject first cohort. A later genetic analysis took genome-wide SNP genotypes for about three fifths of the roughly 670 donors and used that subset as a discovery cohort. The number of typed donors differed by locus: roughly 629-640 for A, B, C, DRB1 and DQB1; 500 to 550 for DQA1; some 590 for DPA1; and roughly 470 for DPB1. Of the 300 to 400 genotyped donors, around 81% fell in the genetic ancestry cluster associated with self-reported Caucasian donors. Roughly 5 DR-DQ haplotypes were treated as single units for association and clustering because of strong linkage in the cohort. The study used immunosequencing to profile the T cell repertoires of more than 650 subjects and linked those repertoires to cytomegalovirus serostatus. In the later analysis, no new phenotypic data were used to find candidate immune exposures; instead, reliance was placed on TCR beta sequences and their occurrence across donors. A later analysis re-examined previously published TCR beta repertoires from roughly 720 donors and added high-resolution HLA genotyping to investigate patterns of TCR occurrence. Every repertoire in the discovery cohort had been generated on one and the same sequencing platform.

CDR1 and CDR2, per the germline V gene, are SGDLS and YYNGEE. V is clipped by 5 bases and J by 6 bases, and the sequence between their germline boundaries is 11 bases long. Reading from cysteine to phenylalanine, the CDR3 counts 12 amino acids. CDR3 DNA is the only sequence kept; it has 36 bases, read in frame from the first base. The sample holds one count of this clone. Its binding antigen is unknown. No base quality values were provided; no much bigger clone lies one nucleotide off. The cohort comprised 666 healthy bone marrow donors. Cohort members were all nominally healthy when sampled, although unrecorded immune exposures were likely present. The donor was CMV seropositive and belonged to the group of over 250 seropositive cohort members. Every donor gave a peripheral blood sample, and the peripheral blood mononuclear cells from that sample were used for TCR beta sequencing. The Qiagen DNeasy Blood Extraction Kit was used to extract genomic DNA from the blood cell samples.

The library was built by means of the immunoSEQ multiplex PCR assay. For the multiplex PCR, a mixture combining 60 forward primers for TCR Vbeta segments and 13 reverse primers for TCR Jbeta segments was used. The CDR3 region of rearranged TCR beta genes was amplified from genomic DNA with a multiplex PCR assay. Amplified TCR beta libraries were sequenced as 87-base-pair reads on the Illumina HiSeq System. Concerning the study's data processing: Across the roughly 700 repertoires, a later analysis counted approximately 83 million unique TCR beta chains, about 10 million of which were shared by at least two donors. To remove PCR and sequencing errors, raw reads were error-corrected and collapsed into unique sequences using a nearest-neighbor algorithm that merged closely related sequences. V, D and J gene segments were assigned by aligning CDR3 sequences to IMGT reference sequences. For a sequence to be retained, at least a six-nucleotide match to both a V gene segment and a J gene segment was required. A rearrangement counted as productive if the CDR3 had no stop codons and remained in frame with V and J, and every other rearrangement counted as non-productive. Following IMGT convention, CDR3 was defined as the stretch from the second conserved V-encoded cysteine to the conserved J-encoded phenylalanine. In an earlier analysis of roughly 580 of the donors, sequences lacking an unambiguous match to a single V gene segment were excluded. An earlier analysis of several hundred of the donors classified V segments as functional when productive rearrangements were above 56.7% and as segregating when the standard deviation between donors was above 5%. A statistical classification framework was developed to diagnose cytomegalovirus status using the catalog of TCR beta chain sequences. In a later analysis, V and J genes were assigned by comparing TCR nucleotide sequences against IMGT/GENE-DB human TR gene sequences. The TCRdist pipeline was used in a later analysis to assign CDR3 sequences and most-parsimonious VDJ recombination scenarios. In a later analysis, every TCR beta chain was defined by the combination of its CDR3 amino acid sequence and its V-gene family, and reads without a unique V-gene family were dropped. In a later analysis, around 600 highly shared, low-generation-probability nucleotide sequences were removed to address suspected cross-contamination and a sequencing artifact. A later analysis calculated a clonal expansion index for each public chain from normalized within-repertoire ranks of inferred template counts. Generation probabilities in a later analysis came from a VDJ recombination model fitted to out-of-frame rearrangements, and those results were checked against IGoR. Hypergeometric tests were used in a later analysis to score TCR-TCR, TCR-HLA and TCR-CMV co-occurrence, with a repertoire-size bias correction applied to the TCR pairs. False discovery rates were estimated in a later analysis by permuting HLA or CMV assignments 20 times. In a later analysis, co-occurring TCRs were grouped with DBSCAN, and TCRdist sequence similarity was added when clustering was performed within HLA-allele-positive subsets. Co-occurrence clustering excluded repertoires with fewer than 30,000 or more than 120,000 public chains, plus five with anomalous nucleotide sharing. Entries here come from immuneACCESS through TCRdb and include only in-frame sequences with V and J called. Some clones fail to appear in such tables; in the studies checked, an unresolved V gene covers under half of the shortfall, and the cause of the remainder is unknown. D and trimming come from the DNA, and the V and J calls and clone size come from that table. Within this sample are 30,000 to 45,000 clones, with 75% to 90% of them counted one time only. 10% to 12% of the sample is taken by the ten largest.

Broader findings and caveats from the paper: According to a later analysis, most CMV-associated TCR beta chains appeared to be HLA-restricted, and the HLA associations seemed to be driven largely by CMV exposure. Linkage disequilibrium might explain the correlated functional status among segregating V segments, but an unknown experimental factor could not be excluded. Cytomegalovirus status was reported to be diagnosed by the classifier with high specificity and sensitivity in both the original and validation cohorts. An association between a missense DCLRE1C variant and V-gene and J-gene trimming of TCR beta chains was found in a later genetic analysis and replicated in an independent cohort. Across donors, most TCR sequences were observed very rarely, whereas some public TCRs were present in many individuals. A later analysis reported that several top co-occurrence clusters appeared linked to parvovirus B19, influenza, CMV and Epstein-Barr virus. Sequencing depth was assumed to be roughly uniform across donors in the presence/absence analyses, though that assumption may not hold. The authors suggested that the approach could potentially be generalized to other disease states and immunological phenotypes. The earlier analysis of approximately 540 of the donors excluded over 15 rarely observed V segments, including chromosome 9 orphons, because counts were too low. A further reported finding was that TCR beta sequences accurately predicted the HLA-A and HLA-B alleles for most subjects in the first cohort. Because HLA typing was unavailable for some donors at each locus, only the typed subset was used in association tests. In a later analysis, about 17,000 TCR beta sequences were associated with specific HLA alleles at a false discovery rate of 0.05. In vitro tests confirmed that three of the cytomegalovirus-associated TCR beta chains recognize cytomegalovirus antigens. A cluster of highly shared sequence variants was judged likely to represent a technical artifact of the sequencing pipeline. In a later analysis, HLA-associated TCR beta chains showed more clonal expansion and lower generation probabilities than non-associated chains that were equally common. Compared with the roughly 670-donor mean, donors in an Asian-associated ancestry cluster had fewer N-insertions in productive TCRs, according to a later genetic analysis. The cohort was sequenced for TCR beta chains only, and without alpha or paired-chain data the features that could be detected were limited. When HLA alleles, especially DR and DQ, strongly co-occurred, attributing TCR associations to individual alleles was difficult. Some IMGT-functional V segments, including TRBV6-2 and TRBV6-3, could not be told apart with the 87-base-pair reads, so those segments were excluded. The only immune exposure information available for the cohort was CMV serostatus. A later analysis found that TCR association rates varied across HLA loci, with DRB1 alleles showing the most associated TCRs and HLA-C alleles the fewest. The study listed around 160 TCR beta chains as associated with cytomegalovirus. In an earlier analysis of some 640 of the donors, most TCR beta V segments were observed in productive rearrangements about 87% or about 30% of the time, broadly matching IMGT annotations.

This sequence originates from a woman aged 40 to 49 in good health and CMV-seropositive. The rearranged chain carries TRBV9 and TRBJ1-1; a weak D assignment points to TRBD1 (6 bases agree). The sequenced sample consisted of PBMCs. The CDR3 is CASSQGQSEAFF. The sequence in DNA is TGTGCCAGCAGTCAGGGGCAGTCTGAAGCTTTCTTT.